This TCR beta chain stems from a study of blood T cells in healthy people across ages. Study results and limitations: A greater number of naive CD4+ cells and higher diversity distinguished long-lived donors from aged donors. TCR beta diversity correlated strongly with naive T cell percentage.

The germline gives CDR1 SGHRS, CDR2 YFSETQ. With 0 bases removed from V and 6 bases from J, the gap between germline ends came to 15 bases. The CDR3 extends over 15 amino acids. To note about this clonotype: What it binds is not known.

A J-beta primer mix and a sample-barcoded 5' primer were used in a second PCR of about 7 to 12 cycles. Template switching added a 12-random-nucleotide identifier to every cDNA molecule. In TCRdb, the 5' RACE reads were re-called with MiXCR into one record per CDR3 protein. Of approximately 900,000 distinct CDR3 sequences listed, around 29% are singletons. These data also formed part of another study, on T cells of mothers and their children. That paper notes: The overlap seen between related mothers and children slightly exceeded that of unrelated pairs, though not significantly.

The sequenced material came from blood. The chain employs TRBV5-1 and TRBJ1-2; D is ambiguous. The clonotype comes from a woman aged 35 to 49 in good health. CDR3 nucleotide sequence: TGCGCCAGCAGCTTGGGTCAGTGGGGAATTAATGGCTACACCTTC. It translates to CASSLGQWGINGYTF.